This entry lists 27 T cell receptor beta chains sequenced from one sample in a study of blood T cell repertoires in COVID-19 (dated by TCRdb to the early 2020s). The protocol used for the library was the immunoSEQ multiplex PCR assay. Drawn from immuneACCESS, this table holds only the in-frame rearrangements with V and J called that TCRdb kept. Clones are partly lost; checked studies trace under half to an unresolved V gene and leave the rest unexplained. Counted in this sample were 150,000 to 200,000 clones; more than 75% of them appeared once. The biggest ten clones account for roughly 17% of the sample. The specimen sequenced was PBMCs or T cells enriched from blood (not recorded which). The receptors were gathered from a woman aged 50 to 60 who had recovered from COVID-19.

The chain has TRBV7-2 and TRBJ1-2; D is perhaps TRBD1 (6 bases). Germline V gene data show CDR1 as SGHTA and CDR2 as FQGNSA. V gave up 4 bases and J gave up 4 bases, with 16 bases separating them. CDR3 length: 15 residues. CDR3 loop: CASSSWGQGFYGYTF. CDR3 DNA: TGTGCCAGCAGCTCCTGGGGACAAGGGTTCTATGGCTACACCTTC.

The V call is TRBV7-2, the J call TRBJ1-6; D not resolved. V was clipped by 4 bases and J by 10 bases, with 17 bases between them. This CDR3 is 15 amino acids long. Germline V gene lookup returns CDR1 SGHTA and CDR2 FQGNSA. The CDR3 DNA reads TGTGCCAGCAGCTCCCTCGGGGTGGGCTCCTCACCCCTCCACTTT. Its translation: CASSSLGVGSSPLHF.

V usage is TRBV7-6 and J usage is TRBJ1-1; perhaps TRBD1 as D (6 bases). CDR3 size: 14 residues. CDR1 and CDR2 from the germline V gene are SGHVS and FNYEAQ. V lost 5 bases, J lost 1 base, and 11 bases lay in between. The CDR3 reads CASSPQTGNTEAFF. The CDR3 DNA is TGTGCCAGCAGCCCCCAGACAGGGAACACTGAAGCTTTCTTT.

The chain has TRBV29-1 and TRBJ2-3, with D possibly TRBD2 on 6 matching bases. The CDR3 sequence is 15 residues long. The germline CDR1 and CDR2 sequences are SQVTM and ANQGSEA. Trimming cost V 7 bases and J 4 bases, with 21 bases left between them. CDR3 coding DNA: TGCAGCGAGTCGGTGGGAGGAGGTTTGGCAGATACGCAGTATTTT. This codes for CSESVGGGLADTQYF.

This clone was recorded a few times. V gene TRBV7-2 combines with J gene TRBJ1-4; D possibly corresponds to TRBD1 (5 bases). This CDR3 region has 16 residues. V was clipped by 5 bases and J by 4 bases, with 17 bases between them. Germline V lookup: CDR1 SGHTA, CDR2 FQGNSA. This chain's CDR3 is CASSGGVSGLNEKLFF. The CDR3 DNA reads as TGTGCCAGCAGCGGGGGGGTGTCAGGGCTTAATGAAAAACTGTTTTTT.

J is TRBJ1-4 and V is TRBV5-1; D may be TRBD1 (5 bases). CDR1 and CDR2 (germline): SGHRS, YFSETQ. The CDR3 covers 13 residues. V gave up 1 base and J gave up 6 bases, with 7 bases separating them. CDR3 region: CASSLSRDEKLFF. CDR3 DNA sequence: TGCGCCAGCAGCTTGAGCAGGGATGAAAAACTGTTTTTT.

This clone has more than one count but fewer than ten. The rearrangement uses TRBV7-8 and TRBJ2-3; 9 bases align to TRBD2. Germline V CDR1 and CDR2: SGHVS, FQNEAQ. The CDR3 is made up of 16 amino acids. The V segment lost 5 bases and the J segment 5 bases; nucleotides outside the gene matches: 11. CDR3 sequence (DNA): TGTGCCAGCAGCCTAATGGGACTAGCCGTCGGAGATACGCAGTATTTT. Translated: CASSLMGLAVGDTQYF.

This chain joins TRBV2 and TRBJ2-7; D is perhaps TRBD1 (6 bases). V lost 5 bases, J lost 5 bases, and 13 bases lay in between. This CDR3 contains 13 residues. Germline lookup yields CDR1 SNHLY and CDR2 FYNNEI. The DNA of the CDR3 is TGTGCCAGCAGTTTGCAGGGGACCCACGAGCAGTACTTC. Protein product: CASSLQGTHEQYF.

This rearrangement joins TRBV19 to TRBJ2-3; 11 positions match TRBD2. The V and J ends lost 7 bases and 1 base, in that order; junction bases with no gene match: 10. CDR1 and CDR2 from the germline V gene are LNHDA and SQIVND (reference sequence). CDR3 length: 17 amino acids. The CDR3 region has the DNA TGTGCCAGTACGCGTCTAGCGGGGGGAGCTCGCACAGATACGCAGTATTTT. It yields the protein CASTRLAGGARTDTQYF.

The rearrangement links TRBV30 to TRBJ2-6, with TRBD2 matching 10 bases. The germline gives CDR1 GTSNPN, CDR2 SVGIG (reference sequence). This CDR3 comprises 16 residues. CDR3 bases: TGTGGAGGGGCTAGCGGGGGTTACTCTGGGGCCAACGTCCTGACTTTC. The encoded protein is CGGASGGYSGANVLTF.

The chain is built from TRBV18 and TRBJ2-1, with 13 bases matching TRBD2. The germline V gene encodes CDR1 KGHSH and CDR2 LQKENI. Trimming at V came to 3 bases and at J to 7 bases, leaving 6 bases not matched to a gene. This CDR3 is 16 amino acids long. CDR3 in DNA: TGTGCCAGCTCACCGATGGGACTAGCGGGAAGGAATGAGCAGTTCTTC. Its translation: CASSPMGLAGRNEQFF.

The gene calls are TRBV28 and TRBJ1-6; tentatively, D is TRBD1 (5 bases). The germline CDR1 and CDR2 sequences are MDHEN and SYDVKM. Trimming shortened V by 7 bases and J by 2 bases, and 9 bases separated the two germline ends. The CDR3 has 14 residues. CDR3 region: CASKRGTYNSPLHF. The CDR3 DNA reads TGTGCCAGCAAACGGGGGACCTATAATTCACCCCTCCACTTT.

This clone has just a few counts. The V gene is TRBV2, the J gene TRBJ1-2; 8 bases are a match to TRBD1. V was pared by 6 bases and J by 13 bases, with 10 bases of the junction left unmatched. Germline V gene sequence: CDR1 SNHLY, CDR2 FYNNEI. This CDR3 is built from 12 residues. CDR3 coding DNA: TGTGCCAGCAGCGTAATTACAGGGGGATCCACCTTC. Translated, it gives CASSVITGGSTF.

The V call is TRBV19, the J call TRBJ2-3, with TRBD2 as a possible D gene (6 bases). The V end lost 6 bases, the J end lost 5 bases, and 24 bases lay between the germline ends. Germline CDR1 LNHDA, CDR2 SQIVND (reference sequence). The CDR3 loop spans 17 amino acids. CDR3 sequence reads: CASRRFGQAGGGDTQYF. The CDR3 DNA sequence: TGTGCCAGTAGAAGATTCGGCCAAGCCGGGGGTGGAGATACGCAGTATTTT.

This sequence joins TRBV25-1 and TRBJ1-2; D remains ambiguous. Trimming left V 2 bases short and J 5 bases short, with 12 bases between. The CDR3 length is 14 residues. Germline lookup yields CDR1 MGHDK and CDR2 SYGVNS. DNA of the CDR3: TGTGCCAGCAGTGAAGCGGAGGGAGGGTATGGCTACACCTTC. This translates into CASSEAEGGYGYTF.

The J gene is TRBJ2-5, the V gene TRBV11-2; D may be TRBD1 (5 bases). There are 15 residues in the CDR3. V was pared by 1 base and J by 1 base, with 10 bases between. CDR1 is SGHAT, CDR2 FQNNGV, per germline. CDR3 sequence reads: CASSLGKTVQETQYF. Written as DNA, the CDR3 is TGTGCCAGCAGCTTAGGGAAGACAGTCCAAGAGACCCAGTACTTC. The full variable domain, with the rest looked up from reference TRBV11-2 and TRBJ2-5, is EAGVAQSPRYKIIEKRQSVAFWCNPISGHATLYWYQQILGQGPKLLIQFQNNGVVDDSQLPKDRFSAERLKGVDSTLKIQPAKLEDSAVYLCASSLGKTVQETQYFGPGTRLLVL.

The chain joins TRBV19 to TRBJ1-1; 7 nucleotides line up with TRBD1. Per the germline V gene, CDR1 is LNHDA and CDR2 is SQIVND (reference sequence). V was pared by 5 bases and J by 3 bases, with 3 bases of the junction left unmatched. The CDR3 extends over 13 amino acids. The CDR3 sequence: CASSSRGDTEAFF. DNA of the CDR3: TGTGCCAGTAGTTCCAGGGGGGACACTGAAGCTTTCTTT.

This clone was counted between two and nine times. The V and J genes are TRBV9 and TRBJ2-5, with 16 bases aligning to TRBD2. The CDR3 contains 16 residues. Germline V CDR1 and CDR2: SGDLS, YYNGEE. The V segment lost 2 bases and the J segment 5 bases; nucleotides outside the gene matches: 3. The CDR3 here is CASSVGLAGGRETQYF. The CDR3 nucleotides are TGTGCCAGCAGCGTGGGACTAGCGGGAGGGAGGGAGACCCAGTACTTC.

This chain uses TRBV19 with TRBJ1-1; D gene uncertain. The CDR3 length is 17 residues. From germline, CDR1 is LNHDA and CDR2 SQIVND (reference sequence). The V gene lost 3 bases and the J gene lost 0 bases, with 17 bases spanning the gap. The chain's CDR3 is CASSIPPSNPLNTEAFF. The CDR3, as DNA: TGTGCCAGTAGTATTCCCCCCAGTAACCCTCTGAACACTGAAGCTTTCTTT. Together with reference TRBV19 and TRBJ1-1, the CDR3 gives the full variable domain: DGGITQSPKYLFRKEGQNVTLSCEQNLNHDAMYWYRQDPGQGLRLIYYSQIVNDFQKGDIAEGYSVSREKKESFPLTVTSAQKNPTAFYLCASSIPPSNPLNTEAFFGQGTRLTVV.

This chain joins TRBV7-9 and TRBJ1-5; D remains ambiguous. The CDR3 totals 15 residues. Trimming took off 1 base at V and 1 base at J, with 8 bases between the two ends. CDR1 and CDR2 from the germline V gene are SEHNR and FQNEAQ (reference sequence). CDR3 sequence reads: CASSLGRHSNQPQHF. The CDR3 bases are TGTGCCAGCAGCTTAGGCAGACACAGCAATCAGCCCCAGCATTTT.

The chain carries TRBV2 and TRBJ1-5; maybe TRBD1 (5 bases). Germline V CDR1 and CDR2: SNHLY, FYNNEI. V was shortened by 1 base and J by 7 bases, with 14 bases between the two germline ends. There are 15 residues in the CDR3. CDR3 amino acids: CASSEVNPRGQPQHF. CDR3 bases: TGTGCCAGCAGTGAAGTCAACCCACGGGGGCAGCCCCAGCATTTT. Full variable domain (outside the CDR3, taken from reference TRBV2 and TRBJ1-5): EPEVTQTPSHQVTQMGQEVILRCVPISNHLYFYWYRQILGQKVEFLVSFYNNEISEKSEIFDDQFSVERPDGSNFTLKIRSTKLEDSAMYFCASSEVNPRGQPQHFGDGTRLSIL.

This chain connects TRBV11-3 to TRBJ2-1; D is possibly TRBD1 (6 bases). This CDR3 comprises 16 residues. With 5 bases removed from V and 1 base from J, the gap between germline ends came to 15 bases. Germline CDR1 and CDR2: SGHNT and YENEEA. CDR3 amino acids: CASSPQRGMSYNEQFF. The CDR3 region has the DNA TGTGCCAGCAGCCCACAGAGGGGGATGTCCTACAATGAGCAGTTCTTC.

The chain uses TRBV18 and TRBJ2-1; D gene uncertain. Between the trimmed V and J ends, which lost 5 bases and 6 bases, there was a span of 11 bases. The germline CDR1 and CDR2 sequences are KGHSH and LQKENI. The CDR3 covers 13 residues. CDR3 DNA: TGTGCCAGCTCAGGGCCCTTGTTCAATGAGCAGTTCTTC. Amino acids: CASSGPLFNEQFF.

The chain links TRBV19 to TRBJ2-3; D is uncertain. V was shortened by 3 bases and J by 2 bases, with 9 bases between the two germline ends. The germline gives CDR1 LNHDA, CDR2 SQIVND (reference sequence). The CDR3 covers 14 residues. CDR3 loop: CASSILGPTDTQYF. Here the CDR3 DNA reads TGTGCCAGTAGTATCCTGGGCCCCACAGATACGCAGTATTTT.

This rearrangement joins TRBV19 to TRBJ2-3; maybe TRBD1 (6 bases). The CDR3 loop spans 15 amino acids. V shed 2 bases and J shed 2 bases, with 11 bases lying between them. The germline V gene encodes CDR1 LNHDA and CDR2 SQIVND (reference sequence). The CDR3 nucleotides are TGTGCCAGTAGTATAAGGGCAGGGGACACAGATACGCAGTATTTT. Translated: CASSIRAGDTDTQYF.

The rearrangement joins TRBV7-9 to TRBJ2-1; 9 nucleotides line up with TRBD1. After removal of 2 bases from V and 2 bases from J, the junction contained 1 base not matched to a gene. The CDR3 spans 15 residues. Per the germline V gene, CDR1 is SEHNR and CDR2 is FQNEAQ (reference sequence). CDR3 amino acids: CASSLNRGPYNEQFF. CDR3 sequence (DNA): TGTGCCAGCAGCTTAAACAGGGGGCCCTACAATGAGCAGTTCTTC.

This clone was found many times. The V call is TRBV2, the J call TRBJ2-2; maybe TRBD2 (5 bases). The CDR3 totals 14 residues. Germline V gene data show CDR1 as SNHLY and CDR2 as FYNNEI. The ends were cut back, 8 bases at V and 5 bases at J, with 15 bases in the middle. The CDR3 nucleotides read TGTGCCAGCCGGACGTGGACTCTTACCGGGGAGCTGTTTTTT. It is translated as CASRTWTLTGELFF.